These 32 T cell receptor beta chains came from one sample sequenced in a study of CD8 T cells in ankylosing spondylitis (dated by TCRdb to about 2017). The protocol used for the library was 5' RACE. Data came from an Illumina HiSeq 2500. The raw public data were reprocessed by TCRdb itself: fastp quality trimming at Q25, MiXCR clonotype calling, in-frame beta chains only. Under each unique CDR3 protein, matching rows form one entry showing the most common genes and DNA. Within this sample are about 150,000 distinct CDR3 sequences, with 30% to 40% of them counted one time only. In total, the top ten clones hold around 6.2% of the sample. The sample taken for sequencing was synovial fluid, either unsorted or a sorted T cell fraction (not recorded which). These receptors originate from a male donor with ankylosing spondylitis.

In its sample, this clonotype was seen a few times. The V call is TRBV4-2, the J call TRBJ2-7; the D gene is possibly TRBD2 (6 bases). Trimming removed 0 bases from V and 2 bases from J, with 14 bases in between. Germline assignment: CDR1 LGHNA and CDR2 YNFKEQ. This CDR3 has 16 amino acids. The CDR3 DNA is TGTGCCAGCAGCCAAGATCCGACTAGAGCGGCCTACGAGCAGTACTTC. Protein product: CASSQDPTRAAYEQYF.

Only one count was recorded for this clonotype. The chain is built from TRBV9 and TRBJ2-1; TRBD1 or TRBD2 may be the D gene (5 bases each). V was pared by 2 bases and J by 0 bases, with 12 bases between. The CDR3 has 16 amino acids. Looked up from germline, CDR1 is SGDLS and CDR2 is YYNGEE. The CDR3 DNA follows: TGTGCCAGCAGCGTGGGGGTGTCTTACTCCTACAATGAGCAGTTCTTC. Protein: CASSVGVSYSYNEQFF.

The chain is built from TRBV7-2 and TRBJ1-5; D is perhaps TRBD1 (6 bases). CDR1 is SGHTA, CDR2 FQGNSA, per germline. V lost 5 bases to trimming and J lost 3 bases, with 14 bases between them. This CDR3 contains 15 residues. Here the CDR3 reads CASSPRQAYNQPQHF. CDR3 DNA sequence: TGTGCCAGCAGCCCCCGACAGGCATACAATCAGCCCCAGCATTTT. Drawing the rest from reference TRBV7-2 and TRBJ1-5, the complete variable domain is GAGVSQSPSNKVTEKGKDVELRCDPISGHTALYWYRQSLGQGLEFLIYFQGNSAPDKSGLPSDRFSAERTGGSVSTLTIQRTQQEDSAVYLCASSPRQAYNQPQHFGDGTRLSIL.

The sample holds many counts of this clonotype. This chain joins TRBV5-1 and TRBJ1-3; D gene unclear. The germline V and J ends were trimmed by 0 bases and 0 bases, with 10 bases remaining between them. The germline CDR1 and CDR2 sequences are SGHRS and YFSETQ. This CDR3 comprises 16 residues. The chain's CDR3 is CASSLAGSSSGNTIYF. The CDR3 nucleotides are TGCGCCAGCAGCTTGGCCGGCAGCAGCTCTGGAAACACCATATATTTT.

In its sample, this clonotype was seen many times. The V gene is TRBV11-2, the J gene TRBJ2-3; D is perhaps TRBD1 (5 bases). In germline, CDR1 is SGHAT, CDR2 FQNNGV. CDR3 length: 16 amino acids. V gave up 4 bases and J gave up 0 bases, with 14 bases separating them. Here the CDR3 DNA reads TGTGCCAGCAGCTCCTGGTTTGGGGCTAGCACAGATACGCAGTATTTT. Translation gives CASSSWFGASTDTQYF.

This clonotype was picked up many times. The chain carries TRBV28 and TRBJ1-1; D possibly corresponds to TRBD1 (6 bases). Trimming left V 5 bases short and J 3 bases short, with 16 bases between. CDR3 size: 15 residues. Germline V gives CDR1 MDHEN, CDR2 SYDVKM. CDR3 coding DNA: TGTGCCAGCAGTACCCCCGGGCAGGGGTACACTGAAGCTTTCTTT. Translating it yields CASSTPGQGYTEAFF. Looking up the rest from reference TRBV28 and TRBJ1-1 gives the full variable domain: DVKVTQSSRYLVKRTGEKVFLECVQDMDHENMFWYRQDPGLGLRLIYFSYDVKMKEKGDIPEGYSVSREKKERFSLILESASTNQTSMYLCASSTPGQGYTEAFFGQGTRLTVV.

The J gene is TRBJ2-1, the V gene TRBV4-2; 14 nucleotides line up with TRBD2. Germline CDR1 LGHNA, CDR2 YNFKEQ. The CDR3 length is 17 residues. V lost 1 base to trimming and J lost 12 bases; unmatched junction nucleotides: 11. This chain's CDR3 is CASSQVDPGLAGVVQFF. CDR3 nucleotide sequence: TGTGCCAGCAGCCAAGTCGACCCGGGACTAGCGGGAGTAGTGCAGTTCTTC.

The rearrangement links TRBV11-2 to TRBJ2-2; TRBD2 matches at 12 bases. Looked up from germline, CDR1 is SGHAT and CDR2 is FQNNGV. V lost 5 bases, J lost 4 bases, and 17 bases stayed unmatched. This CDR3 is built from 20 residues. CDR3 sequence: CASSASGETSGRGSTGELFF. The DNA of the CDR3 is TGTGCCAGCAGCGCGTCAGGGGAGACTAGCGGGAGAGGAAGCACCGGGGAGCTGTTTTTT.

This clonotype was seen at least ten times. This chain links TRBV11-2 with TRBJ2-7; D is perhaps TRBD1 (5 bases). Germline loops: CDR1 SGHAT, CDR2 FQNNGV. The CDR3 sequence is 15 residues long. V gave up 1 base and J gave up 6 bases, with 16 bases separating them. The CDR3 reads CASSLAGLAQGEQYF. In DNA form, the CDR3 reads TGTGCCAGCAGCTTAGCAGGGTTAGCTCAGGGCGAGCAGTACTTC.

This clonotype was seen a few times. V usage is TRBV7-2 and J usage is TRBJ1-2, with a tentative D call TRBD1 (6 bases). With 7 bases removed from V and 6 bases from J, the gap between germline ends came to 18 bases. The CDR3 extends over 14 amino acids. Germline loops: CDR1 SGHTA, CDR2 FQGNSA. DNA of the CDR3: TGTGCCAGCACCACAGGGTATGAGGGGGATGGCTACACCTTC. It translates to CASTTGYEGDGYTF. Based on the CDR3 plus reference TRBV7-2 and TRBJ1-2, the full variable domain is GAGVSQSPSNKVTEKGKDVELRCDPISGHTALYWYRQSLGQGLEFLIYFQGNSAPDKSGLPSDRFSAERTGGSVSTLTIQRTQQEDSAVYLCASTTGYEGDGYTFGSGTRLTVV.

The chain has TRBV3-1 and TRBJ2-2, with 8 bases aligning to TRBD2. V was pared by 4 bases and J by 2 bases, with 6 bases of the junction left unmatched. CDR3 length equals 16 residues. CDR1 and CDR2 from the germline V gene are LGHDT and YNNKEL (reference sequence). CDR3 loop: CASSLQGTSNTGELFF. The DNA of the CDR3 is TGTGCCAGCAGCCTACAAGGGACTAGTAACACCGGGGAGCTGTTTTTT.

The chain joins TRBV19 to TRBJ1-6; 10 bases are shared with TRBD1. The CDR3 extends over 14 amino acids. Germline V gene sequence: CDR1 LNHDA, CDR2 SQIVND (reference sequence). The V and J ends lost 8 bases and 9 bases, in that order; junction bases with no gene match: 7. The CDR3: CASSPGTGVSPLHF. Here the CDR3 DNA reads TGTGCCAGTTCACCCGGGACAGGGGTTTCACCCCTCCACTTT.

This clonotype was counted at least ten times. V usage is TRBV12-3 or TRBV12-4 and J usage is TRBJ1-1, with D unclear. The CDR3 has 14 amino acids. Trimming pared 0 bases from V and 3 bases from J, leaving 8 bases between. The DNA of the CDR3 is TGTGCCAGCAGTTTAGCCGCCAGTTACACTGAAGCTTTCTTT. The encoded protein is CASSLAASYTEAFF.

At least ten counts were recorded for this clonotype. V is TRBV7-2 and J is TRBJ2-7; D is undetermined. The germline V gene encodes CDR1 SGHTA and CDR2 FQGNSA. V was trimmed by 5 bases and J by 2 bases, leaving 13 bases between them. The CDR3 totals 14 residues. CDR3 protein: CASSQVGRTYEQYF. CDR3 coding DNA: TGTGCCAGCAGCCAGGTGGGCAGGACCTACGAGCAGTACTTC.

This CDR3 reads CASSPPLTSETQYF. The CDR3, as DNA: TGTGCCAGCTCACCCCCCTTGACTTCCGAGACCCAGTACTTC. The chain is built from TRBV18 and TRBJ2-5, with D unresolved. CDR1 and CDR2 (germline): KGHSH, LQKENI. The CDR3 runs 14 residues. V lost 3 bases, J lost 5 bases, and 13 bases lay in between.

The chain joins TRBV4-1 to TRBJ2-2; TRBD2 agrees at 7 bases. This CDR3 comprises 18 residues. CDR1 and CDR2 from the germline V gene are MGHRA and YSYEKL. V gave up 1 base and J gave up 1 base; unmatched junction bases: 9. CDR3 loop: CASSQVWGGTVNTGELFF. Written as DNA, the CDR3 is TGCGCCAGCAGCCAAGTCTGGGGGGGGACGGTGAACACCGGGGAGCTGTTTTTT.

The rearrangement links TRBV12-3 or TRBV12-4 to TRBJ1-2; TRBD1 might be the D (5 bases). V was pared by 6 bases and J by 0 bases, with 11 bases between. This CDR3 has 14 residues. DNA for the CDR3: TGTGCCAGCAGCGACCTACAGGCTAACTATGGCTACACCTTC. Its protein product is CASSDLQANYGYTF.

The J gene is TRBJ2-7, the V gene TRBV27; D gene unclear. CDR3 length: 16 residues. CDR1 MNHEY and CDR2 SMNVEV come from the germline V gene (reference sequence). V lost 5 bases and J lost 0, with 17 bases in between. The CDR3: CASSPSVGEASYEQYF. CDR3 nucleotide sequence: TGTGCCAGCAGTCCCTCTGTCGGTGAGGCCTCCTACGAGCAGTACTTC.

The rearrangement links TRBV6-5 to TRBJ1-1; no clear D gene. CDR3 length: 12 amino acids. Germline CDR1 and CDR2: MNHEY and SVGAGI. Trimming removed 5 bases at V and 2 bases at J, with 6 bases between. In DNA, the CDR3 is TGTGCCAGCAGTAATATAAACACTGAAGCTTTCTTT. Protein: CASSNINTEAFF.

The table lists this clonotype with a few counts. The genes are TRBV27 and TRBJ1-2; D is unclear. The CDR3 is made up of 16 amino acids. Trimming removed 5 bases from V and 3 bases from J, with 19 bases in between. Germline CDR1 MNHEY, CDR2 SMNVEV (reference sequence). CDR3 loop: CASSPSPSRVDYGYTF. CDR3 nucleotides: TGTGCCAGCAGTCCCTCCCCATCTCGGGTAGACTATGGCTACACCTTC.

The chain joins TRBV19 to TRBJ1-5; 7 bases fit TRBD1. Looked up from germline, CDR1 is LNHDA and CDR2 is SQIVND (reference sequence). Trimming took 5 bases from V and 6 from J; bases not matched to a gene: 7. This CDR3 region has 14 residues. DNA of the CDR3: TGTGCCAGTAGTGGTGACAGGGTGAGTCAGCCCCAGCATTTT. Protein product: CASSGDRVSQPQHF.

The rearrangement uses TRBV28 and TRBJ1-3; D ambiguous. V lost 3 bases to trimming and J lost 0 bases, with 9 bases between them. CDR1 and CDR2 (germline): MDHEN, SYDVKM. This CDR3 region has 15 residues. CDR3 sequence: CASSLEGTSGNTIYF. The CDR3 nucleotides read TGTGCCAGCAGTTTGGAGGGAACCTCTGGAAACACCATATATTTT.

This rearrangement joins TRBV28 to TRBJ2-6; the D is unclear. The CDR3 covers 15 residues. V lost 7 bases and J lost 0, with 10 bases in between. Germline CDR1 MDHEN, CDR2 SYDVKM. The CDR3 sequence: CASTPYDSGANVLTF. The CDR3 region has the DNA TGTGCCAGCACTCCCTACGACTCTGGGGCCAACGTCCTGACTTTC. The full variable domain, in which reference TRBV28 and TRBJ2-6 provide the parts outside the CDR3, is DVKVTQSSRYLVKRTGEKVFLECVQDMDHENMFWYRQDPGLGLRLIYFSYDVKMKEKGDIPEGYSVSREKKERFSLILESASTNQTSMYLCASTPYDSGANVLTFGAGSRLTVL.

The V call is TRBV28, the J call TRBJ2-5; 7 bases are shared with TRBD2. This CDR3 comprises 14 residues. J gave up 5 bases and V 6 bases, and 9 bases lay outside the gene matches. The V gene's germline CDR1 is MDHEN and CDR2 SYDVKM. CDR3 in amino acids: CASSRGGSYETQYF. CDR3 sequence (DNA): TGTGCCAGCAGCCGGGGCGGGAGTTATGAGACCCAGTACTTC.

This clonotype has at least ten counts. The CDR3 loop is CASSYDAGGNEQFF. CDR3 nucleotide sequence: TGTGCCAGCAGTTACGATGCGGGAGGGAATGAGCAGTTCTTC. This chain uses TRBV6-5 with TRBJ2-1; 9 nucleotides align to TRBD2. This CDR3 spans 14 amino acids. Germline V CDR1 and CDR2: MNHEY, SVGAGI. Trimming cost V 2 bases and J 7 bases; bases outside gene matches: 3.

This clonotype was counted at least ten times. CDR3 region: CASSPWGDRNYGYTF. The CDR3 coding sequence is TGTGCCAGCAGTCCTTGGGGGGACAGAAACTATGGCTACACCTTC. The chain recombines TRBV12-3 or TRBV12-4 with TRBJ1-2; 7 positions agree with TRBD1. The V segment lost 5 bases and the J segment 2 bases; nucleotides outside the gene matches: 8. The CDR3 runs 15 residues.

This clonotype appeared a few times. V and J are TRBV12-3 or TRBV12-4 and TRBJ2-1, with D perhaps TRBD2 (6 bases). This CDR3 is built from 15 residues. V was trimmed by 1 base and J by 3 bases, leaving 10 bases between them. The CDR3 is CASSLEGGIYNEQFF. The CDR3 region has the DNA TGTGCCAGCAGTTTAGAGGGCGGGATCTACAATGAGCAGTTCTTC.

This clonotype was counted only a few times. V is TRBV5-1 and J is TRBJ1-4; D gene unclear. The CDR3 is 16 amino acids. The ends were cut back, 0 bases at V and 5 bases at J, with 14 bases in the middle. CDR1 and CDR2 from the germline V gene are SGHRS and YFSETQ. The CDR3 region is CASSLGLGTRNEKLFF. The CDR3 bases are TGCGCCAGCAGCTTGGGACTCGGTACGCGGAATGAAAAACTGTTTTTT.

This sequence joins TRBV6-4 and TRBJ2-2; D gene ambiguous. V lost 3 bases to trimming and J lost 8 bases, with 10 bases between them. The germline gives CDR1 MRHNA, CDR2 SNTAGT. CDR3 size: 13 residues. CDR3 nucleotide sequence: TGTGCCAGCAGTGAACGGGCCACGGGGGAGCTGTTTTTT. This codes for CASSERATGELFF.

In this sample, this clonotype turned up once. V gene TRBV20-1 combines with J gene TRBJ2-7; 7 nucleotides agree with TRBD1. Germline values: CDR1 DFQATT, CDR2 SNEGSKA (reference sequence). J lost 6 bases, V lost 3 bases, and 5 bases had no gene match. The CDR3 covers 12 residues. CDR3: CSARGDRPEQYF. The CDR3 coding sequence is TGCAGTGCTAGGGGGGACAGACCCGAGCAGTACTTC.

Many counts were recorded for this clonotype. J is TRBJ2-1 and V is TRBV2; 7 bases agree with TRBD2. CDR3 length: 16 residues. With V trimmed by 3 bases and J by 7 bases, 12 bases remained unmatched. Germline V gene lookup returns CDR1 SNHLY and CDR2 FYNNEI. CDR3 amino acids: CASSDPGGMGWNEQFF. The CDR3 DNA is TGTGCCAGCAGTGATCCGGGGGGTATGGGGTGGAATGAGCAGTTCTTC. The full variable domain, in which reference TRBV2 and TRBJ2-1 provide the parts outside the CDR3, is EPEVTQTPSHQVTQMGQEVILRCVPISNHLYFYWYRQILGQKVEFLVSFYNNEISEKSEIFDDQFSVERPDGSNFTLKIRSTKLEDSAMYFCASSDPGGMGWNEQFFGPGTRLTVL.

A few counts support this clonotype. V gene TRBV5-1 combines with J gene TRBJ2-5; 9 positions match TRBD1. This CDR3 has 14 residues. V gave up 2 bases and J gave up 3 bases; unmatched junction bases: 2. The germline CDR1 and CDR2 sequences are SGHRS and YFSETQ. CDR3 region: CASSFRTGEETQYF. The CDR3 DNA reads TGCGCCAGCAGCTTCAGGACAGGGGAAGAGACCCAGTACTTC.